These 16 T cell receptor beta chains came from one sample sequenced in a study of STAT3 mutations in large granular lymphocyte leukemia (dated by TCRdb to about 2019). Receptor amplification or capture employed the immunoSEQ multiplex PCR assay. Sourced from immuneACCESS, this table was stored by TCRdb with only in-frame sequences that have V and J called. A share of the clones is absent; for the studies checked, an unresolved V gene accounts for under half, and the remainder has no known explanation. Across this sample there are approximately 5,200 clones, with 60% to 80% seen only once. 40% to 55% of the sample is in the top ten clones. General findings and caveats noted by the study authors: At least one immunodominant TCRbeta clonotype was identified in every T-LGLL patient, and multiple immunodominant subclonotypes were identified in about half of the T-LGLL patients.

Their specific antigens are unknown. Sequenced material: PBMCs. The receptor source for this set is a human donor with T large granular lymphocyte leukemia. Some clones in this sample may be carry-over from other donors' samples.

CDR3 sequence: CASSLATGVWYGYTF. CDR3 nucleotides: TGTGCCAGCAGCTTGGCGACAGGGGTTTGGTATGGCTACACCTTC. The chain recombines TRBV5-8 with TRBJ1-2; 8 bases match TRBD1. Germline V gives CDR1 SGHTS, CDR2 YDEGEE. The J segment lost 5 bases and the V segment lost 0 bases, leaving 6 bases of the junction unmatched. The CDR3 extends over 15 amino acids.

V is TRBV29-1 and J is TRBJ1-2; no clear D gene. Trimming removed 6 bases at V and 8 bases at J, with 19 bases between. Germline CDR1 SQVTM, CDR2 ANQGSEA. The CDR3 sequence is 13 residues long. Here the CDR3 reads CSVAPDTSRGYTF. CDR3 sequence (DNA): TGCAGCGTCGCCCCTGACACCTCGCGAGGCTACACCTTC.

The chain joins TRBV27 to TRBJ2-1; D call uncertain. This CDR3 is built from 14 residues. The germline V gene has CDR1 MNHEY and CDR2 SMNVEV (reference sequence). Trimming cost V 7 bases and J 2 bases, with 12 bases left between them. The CDR3 region is CASTSVGPYNEQFF. CDR3 DNA: TGTGCCAGCACCTCGGTGGGCCCCTACAATGAGCAGTTCTTC.

V is TRBV7-9 and J is TRBJ2-1; 8 nucleotides agree with TRBD2. The J segment lost 7 bases and the V segment lost 2 bases, leaving 7 bases of the junction unmatched. The length of the CDR3 is 15 residues. Germline CDR1 is SEHNR and CDR2 is FQNEAQ (reference sequence). CDR3 sequence: CASSLTSGTSNEQFF. The DNA of the CDR3 is TGTGCCAGCAGCTTAACCTCCGGGACTAGTAATGAGCAGTTCTTC. Full variable domain (rest looked up from reference TRBV7-9 and TRBJ2-1): DTGVSQNPRHKITKRGQNVTFRCDPISEHNRLYWYRQTLGQGPEFLTYFQNEAQLEKSRLLSDRFSAERPKGSFSTLEIQRTEQGDSAMYLCASSLTSGTSNEQFFGPGTRLTVL.

The chain links TRBV5-1 to TRBJ1-2; TRBD1 matches at 7 bases. V was clipped by 1 base and J by 4 bases; unmatched bases: 7. This CDR3 has 15 amino acids. The germline V gene encodes CDR1 SGHRS and CDR2 YFSETQ. The DNA for the CDR3 is TGCGCCAGCAGCTTGATGACAGGGACTAGCTATGGCTACACCTTC. Translating it yields CASSLMTGTSYGYTF.

V and J are TRBV7-9 and TRBJ2-5; unclear D gene. V was pared by 1 base and J by 0 bases, with 6 bases between. There are 14 residues in the CDR3. The germline gives CDR1 SEHNR, CDR2 FQNEAQ (reference sequence). CDR3 sequence reads: CASSLGQYQETQYF. CDR3 in DNA: TGTGCCAGCAGCTTAGGGCAGTACCAAGAGACCCAGTACTTC.

The chain joins TRBV18 to TRBJ2-1; TRBD2 aligns across 8 bases. The CDR3 totals 15 residues. Germline V gives CDR1 KGHSH, CDR2 LQKENI. The ends lost 2 bases at V and 5 bases at J; junction bases unmatched: 5. The chain's CDR3 is CASSPEASGHNEQFF. The CDR3 region has the DNA TGTGCCAGCTCACCAGAGGCTAGCGGGCACAATGAGCAGTTCTTC.

The chain couples TRBV5-1 to TRBJ2-3; no clear D gene. Trimming shortened V by 0 bases and J by 0 bases, and 5 bases separated the two germline ends. CDR3 size: 14 residues. Germline V gene data show CDR1 as SGHRS and CDR2 as YFSETQ. The CDR3: CASSLVGSTDTQYF. CDR3 coding DNA: TGCGCCAGCAGCTTGGTAGGAAGCACAGATACGCAGTATTTT.

The chain recombines TRBV29-1 with TRBJ1-2; possible D gene TRBD1, 6 bases. The V end was cut by 7 bases, the J end by 4 bases, with 13 bases between. Germline CDR1 and CDR2: SQVTM and ANQGSEA. The CDR3 totals 12 residues. CDR3 DNA sequence: TGCAGCGGGGGGGGGCGGTCCTATGGCTACACCTTC. Encoded protein: CSGGGRSYGYTF.

This chain connects TRBV23-1 to TRBJ2-7; D tentatively reads TRBD1 or TRBD2 (5 bases each). TRBV23-1 is an open reading frame, and its role is uncertain. The length of the CDR3 is 14 residues. Trimming stripped 10 bases from V and 2 bases from J, with 18 bases between. The CDR3 nucleotides are TGCGCCACCACCGGACGGGGACGAGCCTACGAGCAGTACTTC. Amino acids: CATTGRGRAYEQYF.

In DNA, the CDR3 is TGCGCCAGCAGCCAAGGACAAAGGGATGGCTACACCTTC. Amino acid sequence: CASSQGQRDGYTF. The rearrangement links TRBV5-1 to TRBJ1-2; tentative D call: TRBD1 (5 bases). The V gene's germline CDR1 is SGHRS and CDR2 YFSETQ. The V end lost 4 bases, the J end lost 6 bases, and 13 bases lay between the germline ends. This CDR3 has 13 amino acids.

The chain has TRBV19 and TRBJ1-1, with 9 bases aligning to TRBD1. V lost 4 bases, J lost 8 bases, and 2 bases stayed unmatched. This CDR3 region has 12 residues. Germline V lookup: CDR1 LNHDA, CDR2 SQIVND (reference sequence). The CDR3 spells CASSTGTGEAFF. In DNA form, the CDR3 reads TGTGCCAGTAGTACTGGGACAGGGGAAGCTTTCTTT.

This rearrangement joins TRBV7-9 to TRBJ2-6; 7 nucleotides align to TRBD1. V trimming: 6 bases; J trimming: 10 bases; junction bases outside the gene matches: 15. This CDR3 is 16 amino acids long. Per germline, CDR1 SEHNR and CDR2 FQNEAQ (reference sequence). The CDR3 spells CASSLDLRTGLNVLTF. In DNA, the CDR3 is TGTGCCAGCAGTCTCGATCTTCGGACAGGTTTAAACGTCCTGACTTTC.

This chain uses TRBV25-1 with TRBJ1-5, with a weak D call TRBD1 (5 bases). The CDR3 runs 14 residues. Germline V gene data show CDR1 as MGHDK and CDR2 as SYGVNS. Deletions cut 6 bases from V and 5 bases from J, with 14 bases between. DNA for the CDR3: TGTGCCAGCAGGGCCAATAGGGGAGATCAGCCCCAGCATTTT. Residues: CASRANRGDQPQHF.

This clone was seen only once. The rearrangement uses TRBV28 and TRBJ1-1, with D unresolved. The CDR3 has 13 amino acids. Germline CDR1 MDHEN, CDR2 SYDVKM. V was cut by 2 bases and J by 11 bases, with 15 bases left in between. The CDR3 DNA follows: TGTGCCAGCAGTTTAGGGGTACTCTCGCGGGCTTTCTTT. This encodes CASSLGVLSRAFF.

V usage is TRBV5-1 and J usage is TRBJ1-2; possible D gene TRBD1, 5 bases. V was shortened by 0 bases and J by 4 bases, with 10 bases between the two germline ends. The germline V gene has CDR1 SGHRS and CDR2 YFSETQ. The length of the CDR3 is 14 residues. The CDR3 region has the DNA TGCGCCAGCAGCTTGGAGGGGAGTAGCTATGGCTACACCTTC. Translated, it gives CASSLEGSSYGYTF.